This T cell receptor (beta chain) originates from a study of T-cell reconstitution after alpha-beta-depleted transplantation in children. The table lists this clonotype with a few counts. Researchers prepared the TCRbeta library using unique molecular identifiers, the study reports. TCRdb analysed the PCR reads with MiXCR anew, one entry per CDR3 protein. The data hold 500,000 to 600,000 distinct CDR3 sequences, with approximately 20% observed a single time. Germline V gene lookup returns CDR1 SGHRS and CDR2 YFSETQ. V dropped 0 bases and J dropped 2; count of bases not matched to a gene: 6. The CDR3 sequence is 16 residues long.

V and J are TRBV5-1 and TRBJ2-7, with TRBD1 matching 9 bases. Sequenced material: PBMCs from the stem cell graft donor, taken from the stem cell graft. This clonotype was obtained from a human donor who donated a stem cell graft to a child with acute lymphoblastic leukemia. The CDR3 nucleotides read TGCGCCAGCAGCTTGGGGCCGGGACAGGGCCCCTACGAGCAGTACTTC. The encoded protein is CASSLGPGQGPYEQYF.